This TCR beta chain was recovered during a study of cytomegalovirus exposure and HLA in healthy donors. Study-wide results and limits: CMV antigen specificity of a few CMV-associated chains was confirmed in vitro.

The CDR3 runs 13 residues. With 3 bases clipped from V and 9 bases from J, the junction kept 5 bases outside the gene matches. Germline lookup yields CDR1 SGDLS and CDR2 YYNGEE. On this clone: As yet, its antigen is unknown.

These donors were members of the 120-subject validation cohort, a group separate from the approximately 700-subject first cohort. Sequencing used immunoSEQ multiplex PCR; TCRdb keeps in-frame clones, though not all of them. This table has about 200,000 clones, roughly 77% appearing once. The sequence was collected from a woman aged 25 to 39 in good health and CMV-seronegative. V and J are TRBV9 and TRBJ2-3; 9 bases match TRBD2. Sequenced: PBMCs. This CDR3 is CASSGAGGQTQYF. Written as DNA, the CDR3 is TGTGCCAGCAGCGGGGCGGGGGGGCAAACGCAGTATTTT.